One and the same sample provided the 18 T cell receptor beta chains below, sequenced in a study of blood T cell repertoires in COVID-19. TCRdb's copy holds only in-frame clones and misses some; the assay was immunoSEQ multiplex PCR. Among around 80,000 clones listed, roughly 85% were seen once. Material for sequencing was peripheral blood. The receptors come from a man aged 50-60 years with COVID-19, enrolled during active disease.

The chain joins TRBV5-4 to TRBJ2-7; TRBD1 aligns across 9 bases. The germline CDR1 and CDR2 sequences are SGHNT and YYREEE (reference sequence). The trim removed 4 bases at V and 0 bases at J, leaving 8 bases unmatched. This CDR3 has 16 residues. Here the CDR3 DNA reads TGTGCCAGCAGCCATCCAGGGACAGGGCCCTCCTACGAGCAGTACTTC. Residues: CASSHPGTGPSYEQYF. The full variable domain, rest sourced from reference TRBV5-4 and TRBJ2-7, is ETGVTQSPTHLIKTRGQQVTLRCSSQSGHNTVSWYQQALGQGPQFIFQYYREEENGRGNFPPRFSGLQFPNYSSELNVNALELDDSALYLCASSHPGTGPSYEQYFGPGTRLTVT.

The chain is built from TRBV30 and TRBJ1-5, with 10 bases fitting TRBD1. V was pared by 3 bases and J by 6 bases, with 8 bases of the junction left unmatched. Germline V CDR1 and CDR2: GTSNPN, SVGIG (reference sequence). The CDR3 covers 15 residues. CDR3 bases: TGTGCCTGGAGAAGTCCTGGACAGGGGGGTCAGCCCCAGCATTTT. Translating it yields CAWRSPGQGGQPQHF.

The V gene is TRBV28, the J gene TRBJ2-1, with TRBD1 as a possible D gene (6 bases). Germline CDR1 reads MDHEN; CDR2 reads SYDVKM. Trimming took 6 bases from V and 8 from J, leaving 14 bases between them. This CDR3 spans 13 amino acids. The CDR3 region has the DNA TGTGCCAGCAGACAACAGGGTTCAGATGAGCAGTTCTTC. Translated, it gives CASRQQGSDEQFF.

This rearrangement joins TRBV5-4 to TRBJ2-1; 14 positions agree with TRBD2. J gave up 7 bases and V 0 bases, and 3 bases lay outside the gene matches. The CDR3 covers 16 residues. The V gene's germline CDR1 is SGHNT and CDR2 YYREEE (reference sequence). CDR3 region: CASSLAGTSGSNEQFF. The DNA of the CDR3 is TGTGCCAGCAGCTTGGCCGGGACTAGCGGGAGTAATGAGCAGTTCTTC.

This clone has a count of ten or more. The V gene is TRBV18, the J gene TRBJ1-4, with D perhaps matching TRBD1 (6 bases). The germline V gene encodes CDR1 KGHSH and CDR2 LQKENI. This CDR3 is 14 amino acids long. Trimming cost V 3 bases and J 3 bases, with 8 bases left between them. As DNA, the CDR3 is TGTGCCAGCTCACCTCAGGGGTCTAATGAAAAACTGTTTTTT. Its translation: CASSPQGSNEKLFF.

The chain combines TRBV2 with TRBJ1-3; 8 bases map to TRBD1. Germline-derived CDR1 and CDR2 are SNHLY and FYNNEI. The J segment lost 9 bases and the V segment lost 6 bases, leaving 10 bases of the junction unmatched. The CDR3 is made up of 14 amino acids. CDR3 in amino acids: CASRTTGEKRTIYF. DNA of the CDR3: TGTGCCAGCAGGACGACAGGGGAAAAACGCACCATATATTTT.

The genes are TRBV7-9 and TRBJ1-2; D is uncertain. The CDR3 is 15 amino acids. Germline V gene lookup returns CDR1 SEHNR and CDR2 FQNEAQ (reference sequence). Trimming took 7 bases from V and 1 from J, leaving 16 bases between them. This CDR3 reads CASTLRGFINYGYTF. The CDR3 bases are TGTGCCAGCACCCTAAGAGGGTTTATTAACTATGGCTACACCTTC.

The chain combines TRBV24-1 with TRBJ2-2; TRBD2 matches 7 bases. The CDR3 extends over 16 amino acids. The germline CDR1 and CDR2 sequences are KGHDR and SFDVKD. V shed 3 bases and J 1 base; nucleotides not matched to a gene: 4. The chain's CDR3 is CATSDTKRGNTGELFF. The CDR3 DNA reads as TGTGCCACCAGTGATACGAAGCGGGGGAACACCGGGGAGCTGTTTTTT.

The rearrangement links TRBV27 to TRBJ1-6; D is unresolved. Between the trimmed V and J ends, which lost 6 bases and 9 bases, there was a span of 18 bases. This CDR3 contains 15 residues. Per germline, CDR1 MNHEY and CDR2 SMNVEV (reference sequence). The CDR3 region is CASRARGQEGSPLHF. The CDR3 DNA is TGTGCCAGCAGGGCCCGAGGGCAAGAGGGTTCACCCCTCCACTTT.

The genes are TRBV7-2 and TRBJ2-7; D is unresolved. CDR1 SGHTA and CDR2 FQGNSA come from the germline V gene. V lost 0 bases, J lost 0 bases, and 9 bases lay in between. The CDR3 runs 15 residues. DNA of the CDR3: TGTGCCAGCAGCTTAGCGGCAGGTTTCTCCTACGAGCAGTACTTC. Amino acid sequence: CASSLAAGFSYEQYF.

The V and J genes are TRBV6-5 and TRBJ1-4; D is possibly TRBD1 (6 bases). This CDR3 comprises 15 residues. V was cut by 4 bases and J by 11 bases, with 20 bases left in between. From germline, CDR1 is MNHEY and CDR2 SVGAGI. The CDR3 DNA reads as TGTGCCAGCAGTTTCCGACGACAGGCTAAGGGGAAACTGTTTTTT. It translates to CASSFRRQAKGKLFF.

This clone appeared once. The chain recombines TRBV28 with TRBJ1-5; no firm D call. CDR3 length equals 14 residues. In germline, CDR1 is MDHEN, CDR2 SYDVKM. Trimming removed 3 bases at V and 3 bases at J, with 9 bases between. The CDR3 DNA follows: TGTGCCAGCAGTTTGCAGAATTTCAATCAGCCCCAGCATTTT. Translation gives CASSLQNFNQPQHF.

The chain carries TRBV6-5 and TRBJ2-1, with D possibly being TRBD1 (5 bases). CDR1 is MNHEY, CDR2 SVGAGI, per germline. The CDR3 totals 13 residues. The V and J ends lost 6 bases and 11 bases respectively, with 17 bases between them. CDR3 sequence: CASRDSQNVKQFF. The CDR3 nucleotides read TGTGCCAGCAGAGACAGCCAAAATGTGAAGCAGTTCTTC.

The chain's CDR3 is CARGQGRAEAFF. The CDR3 DNA sequence: TGTGCCAGGGGACAGGGTCGTGCTGAAGCTTTCTTT. This chain connects TRBV7-3 to TRBJ1-1, with 9 bases fitting TRBD1. V shed 9 bases and J 6 bases; nucleotides not matched to a gene: 5. The germline CDR1 and CDR2 sequences are SGHTA and FQGTGA. The CDR3 runs to 12 residues.

V is TRBV5-1 and J is TRBJ2-7; weak D call: TRBD1 (5 bases). This CDR3 comprises 14 residues. V was trimmed by 0 bases and J by 2 bases, leaving 9 bases between them. Germline assignment: CDR1 SGHRS and CDR2 YFSETQ. The CDR3 loop reads CASSLAPGPYEQYF. The CDR3 bases are TGCGCCAGCAGCTTGGCCCCAGGGCCCTACGAGCAGTACTTC.

The rearrangement uses TRBV27 and TRBJ2-2; 12 positions agree with TRBD2. The length of the CDR3 is 17 residues. J lost 4 bases, V lost 5 bases, and 8 bases had no gene match. CDR1 and CDR2 from the germline V gene are MNHEY and SMNVEV (reference sequence). In nucleotides, the CDR3 is TGTGCCAGCAGTGTCCCGGGACTAGCGGGCCTCACCGGGGAGCTGTTTTTT. Translation: CASSVPGLAGLTGELFF.

This chain uses TRBV11-2 with TRBJ1-1; D is unclear. Germline V lookup: CDR1 SGHAT, CDR2 FQNNGV. Trimming removed 4 bases at V and 5 bases at J, with 11 bases between. CDR3 length: 13 amino acids. The CDR3 DNA reads TGTGCCAGCAGCTCGGGAACGAGAACTGAAGCTTTCTTT. Its translation is CASSSGTRTEAFF.

J is TRBJ1-6 and V is TRBV5-1; tentatively, D is TRBD1 (5 bases). The CDR3 totals 15 residues. Germline assignment: CDR1 SGHRS and CDR2 YFSETQ. Trimming stripped 1 base from V and 10 bases from J, with 15 bases between. Written as DNA, the CDR3 is TGCGCCAGCAGCTTGTTAGGTCAGGGCGGCTCACCCCTCCACTTT. It yields the protein CASSLLGQGGSPLHF. The full variable domain, in which reference TRBV5-1 and TRBJ1-6 provide the parts outside the CDR3, is KAGVTQTPRYLIKTRGQQVTLSCSPISGHRSVSWYQQTPGQGLQFLFEYFSETQRNKGNFPGRFSGRQFSNSRSEMNVSTLELGDSALYLCASSLLGQGGSPLHFGNGTRLTVT.